The 10 T cell receptor beta chains below come from one sample, sequenced in a study of shared clonotypes between healthy human individuals. Here immunoSEQ multiplex PCR was the method, and the copy in TCRdb shows in-frame clones only, minus some. The profile shows approximately 2.5 million clones, 93% of them singletons. The sequenced material came from naive CD4+ T cells from PBMCs. Documented subset: CD45RA+ positively selected. The receptor source for this set is a young man in good health. Some clones in this sample may be carry-over from other donors' samples.

V gene TRBV28 combines with J gene TRBJ2-7; TRBD1 agrees at 7 bases. After removal of 6 bases from V and 4 bases from J, the junction contained 9 bases not matched to a gene. The length of the CDR3 is 14 residues. CDR1 and CDR2 (germline): MDHEN, SYDVKM. CDR3 amino acids: CASRGQKYGYEQYF. The CDR3 bases are TGTGCCAGCAGGGGACAGAAGTACGGTTACGAGCAGTACTTC. Together with reference TRBV28 and TRBJ2-7, the CDR3 gives the full variable domain: DVKVTQSSRYLVKRTGEKVFLECVQDMDHENMFWYRQDPGLGLRLIYFSYDVKMKEKGDIPEGYSVSREKKERFSLILESASTNQTSMYLCASRGQKYGYEQYFGPGTRLTVT.

The V call is TRBV2, the J call TRBJ1-1; D possibly corresponds to TRBD1 (5 bases). V was trimmed by 6 bases and J by 1 base, leaving 18 bases between them. The CDR3 runs 16 residues. Germline CDR1 reads SNHLY; CDR2 reads FYNNEI. The CDR3 sequence: CASRGVLPSPNTEAFF. CDR3 in DNA: TGTGCCAGCAGGGGGGTTTTACCTAGTCCGAACACTGAAGCTTTCTTT.

This chain joins TRBV7-6 and TRBJ2-5; D remains unclear. The germline V gene has CDR1 SGHVS and CDR2 FNYEAQ. V gave up 5 bases and J gave up 1 base, with 8 bases separating them. The CDR3 spans 13 residues. CDR3 amino acids: CASSQNVQETQYF. DNA for the CDR3: TGTGCCAGCAGCCAAAACGTCCAAGAGACCCAGTACTTC.

V and J are TRBV7-3 and TRBJ1-2; perhaps TRBD1 as D (5 bases). CDR1 and CDR2 (germline): SGHTA, FQGTGA. CDR3 size: 13 residues. Trimming took off 5 bases at V and 6 bases at J, with 13 bases between the two ends. CDR3 bases: TGTGCCAGCAGCCCCCAGTCGGGGGATGGCTACACCTTC. This translates into CASSPQSGDGYTF.

This clone was detected once. The gene calls are TRBV29-1 and TRBJ2-7; perhaps D is TRBD1 or TRBD2 (5 bases each). The length of the CDR3 is 12 residues. V lost 6 bases and J 2 bases, leaving 11 bases between the germline ends. Per the germline V gene, CDR1 is SQVTM and CDR2 is ANQGSEA. Written as DNA, the CDR3 is TGCAGCGTCGGGACGGCCGCCTACGAGCAGTACTTC. Its translation is CSVGTAAYEQYF.

This clone was detected once. This same CDR3 is encoded by further DNA sequences in the sample. This chain uses TRBV28 with TRBJ1-5; the D is unclear. Germline lookup yields CDR1 MDHEN and CDR2 SYDVKM. The CDR3 contains 12 residues. The V gene lost 3 bases and the J gene lost 7 bases, with 7 bases spanning the gap. CDR3 loop: CASSFRGQPQHF. In nucleotides, the CDR3 is TGTGCCAGCAGTTTCCGAGGCCAGCCCCAGCATTTT.

This chain links TRBV7-2 with TRBJ1-1; D possibly corresponds to TRBD1 (6 bases). Germline-derived CDR1 and CDR2 are SGHTA and FQGNSA. With 0 bases removed from V and 2 bases from J, the gap between germline ends came to 13 bases. CDR3 size: 16 residues. DNA of the CDR3: TGTGCCAGCAGCTTAGCGCTGGGCAGGGGTAACACTGAAGCTTTCTTT. It specifies CASSLALGRGNTEAFF. The entire variable domain, with the rest obtained from reference TRBV7-2 and TRBJ1-1, is as follows: GAGVSQSPSNKVTEKGKDVELRCDPISGHTALYWYRQSLGQGLEFLIYFQGNSAPDKSGLPSDRFSAERTGGSVSTLTIQRTQQEDSAVYLCASSLALGRGNTEAFFGQGTRLTVV.

The chain couples TRBV7-7 to TRBJ2-5; D not resolved. Germline V gives CDR1 SSHAT, CDR2 FNYEAQ (reference sequence). The CDR3 totals 13 residues. V was cut by 8 bases and J by 4 bases, with 14 bases left in between. In DNA, the CDR3 is TGTGCCAGCGCGCGTCGGGTGCGAGAGACCCAGTACTTC. Protein sequence: CASARRVRETQYF.

The chain has TRBV30 and TRBJ1-4, with D unclear. The CDR3 runs to 13 residues. Looked up from germline, CDR1 is GTSNPN and CDR2 is SVGIG (reference sequence). V was shortened by 4 bases and J by 2 bases, with 8 bases between the two germline ends. The CDR3 region is CAWTAGTNEKLFF. CDR3 coding DNA: TGTGCCTGGACTGCGGGGACTAATGAAAAACTGTTTTTT. The variable domain in full, completed from reference TRBV30 and TRBJ1-4, reads SQTIHQWPATLVQPVGSPLSLECTVEGTSNPNLYWYRQAAGRGLQLLFYSVGIGQISSEVPQNLSASRPQDRQFILSSKKLLLSDSGFYLCAWTAGTNEKLFFGSGTQLSVL.

With respect to this clone: Within the sample, other DNA sequences also encode this same CDR3. The V and J genes are TRBV6-5 and TRBJ2-7; 7 nucleotides line up with TRBD2. The CDR3 length is 12 residues. The V gene end was trimmed by 1 base and the J gene end by 7 bases; junction bases not matched to a gene: 1. The germline CDR1 and CDR2 sequences are MNHEY and SVGAGI. CDR3 bases: TGTGCCAGCAGTTACTGGGGGGGGGAGCAGTACTTC. Protein: CASSYWGGEQYF.